These T cell receptor beta chains were read from a single sample in a study of T cell responses to AZD1222 COVID-19 vaccine. Sequencing used immunoSEQ multiplex PCR; TCRdb keeps in-frame clones, though not all of them. The sample lists 100,000 to 150,000 clones; 91% were seen once. Material: peripheral blood, obtained 28 days after the second AZD1222 dose. Receptors were obtained from an adult who received the AZD1222 COVID-19 vaccine. The CDR3 runs from the conserved cysteine through the conserved F or W. D genes are given only for firm matches. Not all rows give a size; the values are once, few, many and, for expanded clones, a class.

D gene	clone size	CDR3 length	V gene	J gene	CDR3 protein	CDR3 DNA
TRBD1	.	14	TRBV19	TRBJ1-2	CASSTDRVEAGYTF	TGTGCCAGTAGTACGGACAGGGTTGAGGCGGGCTACACCTTC
TRBD1	.	17	TRBV28	TRBJ1-1	CASSFPRDRGGRTEAFF	TGTGCCAGCAGTTTTCCCCGAGACAGGGGAGGACGGACTGAAGCTTTCTTT
.	.	12	TRBV10-1	TRBJ2-2	CASSSGFGELFF	TGCGCCAGCTCGTCAGGGTTCGGGGAGCTGTTTTTT
TRBD1	.	15	TRBV4-1	TRBJ1-6	CASSQAGTGASPLHF	TGCGCCAGCAGCCAAGCCGGGACAGGGGCTTCACCCCTCCACTTT
TRBD2	few	16	TRBV5-1	TRBJ2-1	CASSRELAGYYNEQFF	TGCGCCAGCAGCCGGGAACTAGCGGGGTACTACAATGAGCAGTTCTTC
.	.	13	TRBV19	TRBJ1-6	CASSPNRNSPLHF	TGTGCCAGTAGCCCCAATAGGAATTCACCCCTCCACTTT
.	.	13	TRBV30	TRBJ1-5	CAWSPWGNQPQHF	TGTGCCTGGAGTCCATGGGGGAATCAGCCCCAGCATTTT
TRBD2	few	15	TRBV18	TRBJ2-3	CASSPQGLATDTQYF	TGTGCCAGCTCACCACAAGGACTAGCAACAGATACGCAGTATTTT
TRBD1	.	18	TRBV6-1	TRBJ1-3	CASSGGGARAGGRNTIYF	TGTGCCAGCAGTGGGGGGGGAGCGCGAGCAGGGGGCCGAAACACCATATATTTT
.	.	15	TRBV7-9	TRBJ1-3	CASSQDRGSGNTIYF	TGTGCCAGCAGCCAGGACCGGGGCTCTGGAAACACCATATATTTT
TRBD1	.	15	TRBV19	TRBJ1-6	CASSIGDRPLSPLHF	TGTGCCAGTAGTATTGGGGACAGACCTCTTTCACCCCTCCACTTT
.	.	14	TRBV6-6	TRBJ1-3	CASSTQGDGNTIYF	TGTGCCAGCAGTACTCAGGGTGACGGAAACACCATATATTTT
TRBD1	.	14	TRBV3-1/TRBV3-2	TRBJ1-1	CASMLAENTGVAFF	TGTGCCAGCATGTTAGCGGAAAACACAGGGGTAGCTTTCTTT
TRBD2	.	16	TRBV7-3	TRBJ2-5	CASSLIASGGGETQYF	TGTGCCAGCAGCTTAATTGCTAGCGGGGGAGGAGAGACCCAGTACTTC
.	.	15	TRBV18	TRBJ1-3	CASSSGQPSGNTIYF	TGTGCCAGCTCATCGGGACAACCCTCTGGAAACACCATATATTTT
TRBD1	.	15	TRBV30	TRBJ1-4	CAWSRSGTGGGVLFF	TGTGCCTGGAGCCGCTCCGGGACAGGGGGCGGGGTACTGTTTTTT
.	.	13	TRBV6-5	TRBJ1-1	CASSFAMNTEAFF	TGTGCCAGCAGCTTCGCCATGAACACTGAAGCTTTCTTT
.	.	14	TRBV7-2	TRBJ1-1	CASSTQGDGTEAFF	TGTGCCAGCAGCACACAGGGTGATGGAACTGAAGCTTTCTTT
TRBD1	.	14	TRBV19	TRBJ1-2	CASRGQGLDYGYTF	TGTGCCAGTAGGGGACAGGGTCTGGACTATGGCTACACCTTC
.	.	16	TRBV2	TRBJ2-1	CASSEMGTTSYNEQFF	TGTGCCAGCAGTGAAATGGGGACCACTTCCTACAATGAGCAGTTCTTC
TRBD2	.	18	TRBV11-3	TRBJ2-1	CASSLGGLPSGGATEQFF	TGTGCCAGCAGCTTAGGGGGCCTTCCTAGCGGGGGGGCCACTGAGCAGTTCTTC
TRBD1	.	15	TRBV7-9	TRBJ2-7	CASSSEGQGSYEQYF	TGTGCCAGCAGCTCGGAAGGACAGGGCTCCTACGAGCAGTACTTC
.	.	13	TRBV3-1/TRBV3-2	TRBJ1-6	CASSYTGNSPLHF	TGTGCCAGCAGCTATACAGGGAATTCACCCCTCCACTTT
.	.	15	TRBV19	TRBJ1-1	CASSIDPNKNTEAFF	TGTGCCAGTAGTATAGATCCCAACAAGAACACTGAAGCTTTCTTT
TRBD2	.	15	TRBV19	TRBJ2-1	CASSMVLAGYNEQFF	TGTGCCAGTAGTATGGTACTAGCGGGATACAATGAGCAGTTCTTC
.	.	13	TRBV6-6	TRBJ1-1	CASSTDLRPEAFF	TGTGCCAGCAGTACGGACCTGAGGCCTGAAGCTTTCTTT
.	many	15	TRBV21-1	TRBJ2-1	CASSPRPGRYNEQFF	TGTGCCAGCAGCCCGCGACCAGGGAGATACAATGAGCAGTTCTTC
.	.	14	TRBV19	TRBJ1-2	CASSIGQILYGYTF	TGTGCCAGTAGTATAGGGCAGATCCTCTATGGCTACACCTTC
TRBD2	.	15	TRBV6-6	TRBJ2-3	CASSRTSGSTDTQYF	TGTGCCAGCAGTCGGACTAGCGGGAGCACAGATACGCAGTATTTT
TRBD2	.	16	TRBV3-1/TRBV3-2	TRBJ2-2	CASSPRLAGHTGELFF	TGTGCCAGCAGCCCTCGACTAGCGGGCCACACCGGGGAGCTGTTTTTT
.	.	14	TRBV19	TRBJ1-2	CASSPGTGGYGYTF	TGTGCCAGTAGTCCCGGGACGGGGGGATATGGCTACACCTTC
.	.	14	TRBV24-1	TRBJ1-2	CATSEAGPPNGYTF	TGTGCCACCAGTGAGGCCGGACCTCCGAATGGCTACACCTTC
TRBD1	few	15	TRBV6-5	TRBJ1-6	CASSHGQAPNSPLHF	TGTGCCAGCAGTCACGGACAGGCTCCAAATTCACCCCTCCACTTT
TRBD1	.	14	TRBV6-5	TRBJ1-1	CASSYSEGATEAFF	TGTGCCAGCAGTTACTCAGAGGGGGCAACTGAAGCTTTCTTT
.	.	14	TRBV7-8	TRBJ1-4	CASSLTTSSEKLFF	TGTGCCAGCAGCTTAACGACATCTAGTGAAAAACTGTTTTTT
.	.	14	TRBV6-5	TRBJ2-2	CASSYVGRTGELFF	TGTGCCAGCAGTTACGTGGGACGCACCGGGGAGCTGTTTTTT